This TCR beta chain was recovered during a study of T cells expressing NK-cell markers. Whole-study results and caveats: A few of the donors also had these clonotypes leading their CD3+CD56-NKG2C+ fraction.

Remarks on this clonotype: The antigen is unknown.

Germline CDR1 is SGHDT and CDR2 is YYEEEE. The CDR3 is made up of 13 amino acids. TCRdb re-analyzed the 5' RACE reads; it lists each CDR3 protein once, without DNA. Its table lists about 190,000 distinct CDR3 sequences. The sequenced sample was blood T cells: a sorted CD56 or NKG2C T cell subset, CD4+ or CD8+ T cells, or bulk PBMC T cells (not recorded which). The TCR sequence derives from a man aged 18-75 years in good health. V gene TRBV5-6 combines with J gene TRBJ2-5. This CDR3 is CASSLGTAETQYF.